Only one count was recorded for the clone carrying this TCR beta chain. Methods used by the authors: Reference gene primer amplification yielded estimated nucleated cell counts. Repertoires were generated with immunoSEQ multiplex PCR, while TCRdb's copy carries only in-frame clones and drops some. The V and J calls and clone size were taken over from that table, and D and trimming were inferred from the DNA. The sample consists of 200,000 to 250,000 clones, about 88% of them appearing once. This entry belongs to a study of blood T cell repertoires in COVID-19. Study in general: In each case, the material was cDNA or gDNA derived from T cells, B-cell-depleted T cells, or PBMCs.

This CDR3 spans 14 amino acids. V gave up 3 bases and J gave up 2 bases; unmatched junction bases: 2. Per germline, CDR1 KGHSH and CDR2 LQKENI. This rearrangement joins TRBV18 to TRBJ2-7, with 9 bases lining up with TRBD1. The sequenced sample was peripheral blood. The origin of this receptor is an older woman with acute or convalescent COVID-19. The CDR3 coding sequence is TGTGCCAGCTCACCGGGGACAGGGACCTACGAGCAGTACTTC. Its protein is CASSPGTGTYEQYF.